The next 9 T cell receptor beta chains were all read from a single sample in a study of T cell repertoires in cytomegalovirus infection. One entry per CDR3 protein, called by TCRdb with MiXCR from the reads. Of about 7,500 distinct CDR3 sequences listed, 45% to 60% were seen once; the top ten hold roughly 76%. No antigen is known for these receptors. Material: PBMCs, sequenced either directly or after in vitro stimulation (not recorded which). Source of these receptors: a human donor in good health (CMV status not recorded). Some clones in this sample may be carry-over from other donors' samples.

Ten or more counts support this clonotype. At one boundary the junction diverges from the germline segment, which might be a read error. The genes are TRBV7-9 and TRBJ2-1; D gene ambiguous. This CDR3 region has 16 residues. CDR1 and CDR2 (germline): SEHNR, FQNEAQ (reference sequence). DNA of the CDR3: TGTGCCAGCAGCTTGTTGGGAATATCCACCTACAAGGAGCAGTTTTTT. Protein sequence: CASSLLGISTYKEQFF.

The chain links TRBV7-6 to TRBJ1-5; D not resolved. Deletions cut 8 bases from V and 1 base from J, with 15 bases between. This CDR3 is 15 amino acids long. Germline CDR1 and CDR2: SGHVS and FNYEAQ. The CDR3 DNA reads as TGTGCCAGCTGTCCCGAAACATGCAGCAATCAGCCCCAGCATTTT. It specifies CASCPETCSNQPQHF. Based on the CDR3 plus reference TRBV7-6 and TRBJ1-5, the full variable domain is GAGVSQSPRYKVTKRGQDVALRCDPISGHVSLYWYRQALGQGPEFLTYFNYEAQQDKSGLPNDRFSAERPEGSISTLTIQRTEQRDSAMYRCASCPETCSNQPQHFGDGTRLSIL.

Ten or more counts support this clonotype. This rearrangement joins TRBV29-1 to TRBJ1-3; TRBD1 agrees at 9 bases. The junction had 17 bases not matched to a gene; V was cut back by 7 bases and J by 1 base. The CDR3 consists of 18 residues. Germline-derived CDR1 and CDR2 are SQVTM and ANQGSEA. CDR3: CSALGSGQGPGSGNTIYF. The CDR3 DNA is TGCAGCGCCTTAGGTTCGGGACAGGGCCCCGGTTCTGGAAACACCATATATTTT.

About this clonotype: Since no conserved phenylalanine or tryptophan closes the CDR3, a read error is the likely cause. V is TRBV5-1 and J is TRBJ2-1, with D perhaps being TRBD1 or TRBD2 (5 bases each). Germline assignment: CDR1 SGHRS and CDR2 YFSETQ. This CDR3 has 15 residues. The CDR3 sequence: CSSSLFSTADTEQFL. The CDR3 coding sequence is TGCTCCAGCAGCTTGTTCTCGACAGCGGACACTGAGCAGTTCTTA.

The gene calls are TRBV7-4 and TRBJ1-6, with D unresolved. Germline-derived CDR1 and CDR2 are SGHVT and SQSDAQ. The CDR3 runs to 17 residues. Trimming removed 5 bases at V and 7 bases at J, with 21 bases between. The CDR3 coding sequence is TGTGCCAGCAGCACGCACGCCCGGGCAGGTTCAAATTCACCCCTCCACTTT. Its translation is CASSTHARAGSNSPLHF.

This clonotype was picked up a small number of times. The DNA of the CDR3 is TGTGCCAGCAAAACCGGGACACTGAACACCGGGGAGCTGTTTTTT. Translation gives CASKTGTLNTGELFF. This chain uses TRBV7-6 with TRBJ2-2, with a possible D match to TRBD1 (6 bases). The CDR3 loop spans 15 amino acids. Trimming shortened V by 7 bases and J by 1 base, and 13 bases separated the two germline ends. The germline V gene encodes CDR1 SGHVS and CDR2 FNYEAQ.

In the case of this clonotype: One junction end does not reproduce the germline sequence, and a read error may be involved. The rearrangement uses TRBV12-5 and TRBJ2-1; D tentatively fits TRBD1 or TRBD2 (5 bases each). This CDR3 has 19 residues. The V gene's germline CDR1 is LGHNT and CDR2 FRNRAP. CDR3 nucleotide sequence: TGTGCTAGGGGTTTGGTATCGGTAAGAGGGGCCGTCCCCTACCATGAGCAGTTCTTC. Translating it yields CARGLVSVRGAVPYHEQFF.

This clonotype was counted a few times. The rearrangement joins TRBV5-8 to TRBJ2-5, with TRBD2 as a possible D gene (6 bases). This CDR3 has 18 residues. CDR1 and CDR2 (germline): SGHTS, YDEGEE. V was clipped by 0 bases and J by 5 bases, with 23 bases between them. The chain's CDR3 is CASSLGLELRPGGETQYF. The CDR3 region has the DNA TGTGCCAGCAGCTTGGGTTTAGAGCTACGACCTGGAGGGGAGACCCAGTACTTC.

CDR3 nucleotide sequence: TGCAGTGCTACCTCGGGAGTAGACAATGAGCAGTTCTTC. Translation gives CSATSGVDNEQFF. The chain links TRBV20-1 to TRBJ2-1, with D possibly TRBD2 on 6 matching bases. CDR3 length: 13 residues. CDR1 is DFQATT, CDR2 SNEGSKA, per germline (reference sequence). Between the trimmed V and J ends, which lost 4 bases and 5 bases, there was a span of 12 bases.